This T cell receptor (beta chain) was found in a study of blood T cell repertoires in COVID-19. Study-level background: Both acute and convalescent COVID-19 samples were obtained from the United States, Italy and Spain. PBMCs, B-cell-depleted T cells, or T cells were the source of the cDNA or gDNA that made up the material.

Patients in Seattle were enrolled during active infection, then followed longitudinally. This clone was seen only a few times. This CDR3 is also generated by other DNA sequences in the sample. V was pared by 1 base and J by 5 bases, with 3 bases of the junction left unmatched. The CDR3 has 14 residues. Germline V gives CDR1 SNHLY, CDR2 FYNNEI. Study processing details: Estimation of nucleated cell counts relied on the amplification of reference gene primers. Libraries were prepared by immunoSEQ multiplex PCR; TCRdb keeps only in-frame clonotypes and omits some of them. D and trimming come from the DNA, and the V and J calls and clone size come from that table. Of about 170,000 clones in the sample, less than 85% were seen once.

The receptor was isolated from a woman aged 35 to 49 with COVID-19, enrolled during active disease. The chain has TRBV2 and TRBJ2-5; 8 nucleotides line up with TRBD1. Sequencing used peripheral blood. Here the CDR3 DNA reads TGTGCCAGCAGTGAAGTCGCAGGGGGCGAGACCCAGTACTTC. This gives the protein CASSEVAGGETQYF.